The rows below give T cell receptor beta chains drawn from one sample of a study of neurological immune-mediated disorders. TCRdb re-analysed the 5' RACE reads in MiXCR, keeping a single row per CDR3 protein. The sample lists about 40,000 distinct CDR3 sequences, 2.5% occurring once. Sample: PBMCs. The receptors stem from a man in his fifties with multiple sclerosis. Both conserved end residues are part of each CDR3. A D gene is named only where the DNA matches it firmly. Rows give clone size only sometimes, using once, few, many, or a class for an expanded clone.

d_call j_call v_call cdr3_length clone_size cdr3_nt cdr3_aa
TRBD2 TRBJ2-3 TRBV25-1 15 many TGTGCCAGCAGTGGAAGCGGGGGGGCTGGAGATACGCAGTATTTT CASSGSGGAGDTQYF
NA TRBJ1-4 TRBV2 12 many TGTGCCAGCGGTTTGAATCGGGAAAAACTGTTTTTT CASGLNREKLFF
NA TRBJ2-1 TRBV27 13 medium-sized TGTGCCAGCAGTCACGGGGATTACAATGAGCAGTTCTTC CASSHGDYNEQFF
TRBD2 TRBJ2-1 TRBV20-1 15 many TGCAGTGCTCCAAGACTAGCCGTTACCTACAATGAGCAGTTCTTC CSAPRLAVTYNEQFF
NA TRBJ1-5 TRBV6-6 17 many TGTGCCAGCAGTCCCCGTCAGGGTTACAATAGCAATCAGCCCCAGCATTTT CASSPRQGYNSNQPQHF
NA TRBJ1-1 TRBV5-1 16 many TGCGCCAGCAGCTTCCGGGCGGCCGATTCGAACACTGAAGCTTTCTTT CASSFRAADSNTEAFF
NA TRBJ2-5 TRBV2 15 many TGTGCCAGCAGTGACAGGGGAAGGCTGTCGGAGACCCAGTACTTC CASSDRGRLSETQYF
TRBD2 TRBJ2-3 TRBV18 16 many TGTGCCAGCTCACCTCCCCTAGCGGGGGGGATAGATACGCAGTATTTT CASSPPLAGGIDTQYF
TRBD2 TRBJ2-7 TRBV7-8 15 NA TGTGCCAGCAGCTATGCGGGGGGAAGCTCCTACGAGCAGTACTTC CASSYAGGSSYEQYF
NA TRBJ1-5 TRBV7-2 13 many TGTGCCAGCAGCTTAGAGAGGGACCAGCCCCAGCATTTT CASSLERDQPQHF
TRBD1 TRBJ1-6 TRBV27 15 many TGTGCCAGCAGTATAAAAGGGGGCTTGGGTTCACCCCTCCACTTT CASSIKGGLGSPLHF
NA TRBJ1-1 TRBV20-1 15 many TGCAGTGCTACAACAGGGATGTTCATGAACACTGAAGCTTTCTTT CSATTGMFMNTEAFF
TRBD1 TRBJ2-7 TRBV11-2 14 many TGTGCCAGCAGCCCCGGGACAGGGTCTAACGAGCAGTACTTC CASSPGTGSNEQYF
NA TRBJ2-5 TRBV7-2 15 few TGTGCCAGCAGCACTGCGGGCCTGCTCTTGGAGACCCAGTACTTC CASSTAGLLLETQYF
TRBD1 TRBJ1-1 TRBV5-1 14 many TGCGCCAGCAGCTACCCGGACAGGCGGACTGAAGCTTTCTTT CASSYPDRRTEAFF
NA TRBJ2-5 TRBV11-3 14 NA TGTGCCAGCAGCTTAGATGGGGCTAAAAAGACCCAGTACTTC CASSLDGAKKTQYF
NA TRBJ2-1 TRBV5-1 15 many TGCGCCAGCAGCTCGGCGGGGAGCTCCTACAATGAGCAGTTCTTC CASSSAGSSYNEQFF
NA TRBJ1-2 TRBV25-1 12 many TGTGCCAGCAGTGCGATGGGGCCTGGCTACACCTTC CASSAMGPGYTF
NA TRBJ2-2 TRBV7-8 16 many TGTGCCAGCAGCTTAGAGGAGGCGTGGGTGGTCGGGGAGCTGTTTTTT CASSLEEAWVVGELFF